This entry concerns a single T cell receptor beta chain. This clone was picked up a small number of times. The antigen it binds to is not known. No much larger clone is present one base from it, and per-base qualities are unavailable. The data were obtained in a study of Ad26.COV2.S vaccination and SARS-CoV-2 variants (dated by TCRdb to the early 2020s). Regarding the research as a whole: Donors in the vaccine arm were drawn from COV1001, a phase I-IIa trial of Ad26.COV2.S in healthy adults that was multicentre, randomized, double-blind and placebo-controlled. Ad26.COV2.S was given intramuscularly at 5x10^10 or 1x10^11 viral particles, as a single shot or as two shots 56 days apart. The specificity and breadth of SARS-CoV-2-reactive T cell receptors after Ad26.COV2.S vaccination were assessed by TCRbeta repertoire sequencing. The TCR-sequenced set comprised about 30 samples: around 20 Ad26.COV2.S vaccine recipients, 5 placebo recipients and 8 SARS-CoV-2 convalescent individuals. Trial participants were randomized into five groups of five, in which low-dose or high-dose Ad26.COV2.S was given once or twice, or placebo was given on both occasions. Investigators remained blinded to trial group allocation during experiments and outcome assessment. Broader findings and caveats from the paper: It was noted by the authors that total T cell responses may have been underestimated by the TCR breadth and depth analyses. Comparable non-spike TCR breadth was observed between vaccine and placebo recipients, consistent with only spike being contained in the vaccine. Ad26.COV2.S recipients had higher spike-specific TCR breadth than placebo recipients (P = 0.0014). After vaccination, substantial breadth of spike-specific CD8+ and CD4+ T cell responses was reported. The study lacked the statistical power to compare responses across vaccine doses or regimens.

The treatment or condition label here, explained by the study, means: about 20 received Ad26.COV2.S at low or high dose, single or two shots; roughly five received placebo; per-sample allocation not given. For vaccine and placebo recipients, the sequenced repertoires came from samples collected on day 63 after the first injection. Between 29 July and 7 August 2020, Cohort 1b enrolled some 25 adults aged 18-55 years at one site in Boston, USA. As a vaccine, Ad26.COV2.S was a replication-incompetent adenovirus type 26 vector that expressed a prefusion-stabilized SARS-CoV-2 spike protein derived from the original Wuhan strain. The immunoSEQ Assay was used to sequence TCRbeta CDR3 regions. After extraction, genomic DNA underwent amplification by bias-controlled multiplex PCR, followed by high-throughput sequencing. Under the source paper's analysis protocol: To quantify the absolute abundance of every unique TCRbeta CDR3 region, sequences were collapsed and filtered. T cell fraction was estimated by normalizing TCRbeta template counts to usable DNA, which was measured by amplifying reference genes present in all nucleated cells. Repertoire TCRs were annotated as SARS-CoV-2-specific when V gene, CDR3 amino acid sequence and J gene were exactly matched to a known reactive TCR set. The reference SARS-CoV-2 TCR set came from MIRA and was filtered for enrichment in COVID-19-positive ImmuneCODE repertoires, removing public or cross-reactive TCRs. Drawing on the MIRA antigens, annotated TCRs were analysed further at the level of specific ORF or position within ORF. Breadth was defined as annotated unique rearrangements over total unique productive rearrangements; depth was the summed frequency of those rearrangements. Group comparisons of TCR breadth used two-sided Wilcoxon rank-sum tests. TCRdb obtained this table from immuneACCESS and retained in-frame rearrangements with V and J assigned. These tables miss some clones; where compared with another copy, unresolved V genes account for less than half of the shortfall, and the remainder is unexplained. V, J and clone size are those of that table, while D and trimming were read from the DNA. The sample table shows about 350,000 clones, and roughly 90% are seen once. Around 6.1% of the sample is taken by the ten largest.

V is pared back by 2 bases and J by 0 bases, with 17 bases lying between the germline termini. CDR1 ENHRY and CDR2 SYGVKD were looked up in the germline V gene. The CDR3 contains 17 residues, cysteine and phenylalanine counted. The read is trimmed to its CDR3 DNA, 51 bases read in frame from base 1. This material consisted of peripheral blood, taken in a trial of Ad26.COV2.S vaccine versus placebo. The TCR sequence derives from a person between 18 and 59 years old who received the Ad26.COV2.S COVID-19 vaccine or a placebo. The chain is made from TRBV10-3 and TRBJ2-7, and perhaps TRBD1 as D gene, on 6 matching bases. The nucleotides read TGTGCCATCAGTGAGACCCTGACAGGAGACCACTCCTACGAGCAGTACTTC. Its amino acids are CAISETLTGDHSYEQYF.